A single sample is the source of the 21 T cell receptor beta chains below, sequenced in a study of cytomegalovirus exposure and HLA in healthy donors. The PCR had 60 Vbeta and 13 Jbeta primers. Assay used: immunoSEQ multiplex PCR; TCRdb lists only in-frame clones, some missing. Among about 160,000 clones listed, over 70% were seen once. Sequenced input: PBMCs. The receptors were sampled from a woman aged 30 to 39 in good health and CMV-seronegative.

CDR3 loop: CASSLADRGNGYTF. The CDR3 region has the DNA TGCGCCAGCAGCTTGGCCGACAGGGGCAATGGCTACACCTTC. This chain links TRBV5-1 with TRBJ1-2, with 8 bases identical to TRBD1. J gave up 6 bases and V 0 bases, and 4 bases lay outside the gene matches. The CDR3 extends over 14 amino acids. The germline gives CDR1 SGHRS, CDR2 YFSETQ.

The chain recombines TRBV5-1 with TRBJ1-2; a weak D match, TRBD1 (6 bases). This CDR3 comprises 14 residues. The V gene lost 4 bases and the J gene lost 7 bases, with 17 bases spanning the gap. In germline, CDR1 is SGHRS, CDR2 YFSETQ. This CDR3 reads CASSQKQGLSGYTF. Written as DNA, the CDR3 is TGCGCCAGCAGCCAGAAACAGGGTCTCTCTGGCTACACCTTC.

The CDR3 protein is CASSPRTVTYGYTF. CDR3 in DNA: TGTGCCAGCAGTCCACGGACAGTTACCTATGGCTACACCTTC. This chain links TRBV25-1 with TRBJ1-2, with a weak D call TRBD1 (6 bases). Trimming took 5 bases from V and 4 from J, leaving 14 bases between them. The CDR3 has 14 residues. Germline V gives CDR1 MGHDK, CDR2 SYGVNS.

This clone was seen a handful of times. The V and J genes are TRBV19 and TRBJ1-4; 7 bases fit TRBD1. The CDR3 is 15 residues long. The V gene end was trimmed by 5 bases and the J gene end by 5 bases; junction bases not matched to a gene: 8. Germline values: CDR1 LNHDA, CDR2 SQIVND (reference sequence). The CDR3 loop reads CASSSTGRANEKLFF. DNA of the CDR3: TGTGCCAGTAGTTCGACAGGGCGGGCCAATGAAAAACTGTTTTTT.

J is TRBJ2-3 and V is TRBV5-1, with 8 bases that match TRBD2. The CDR3 is made up of 13 amino acids. CDR1 is SGHRS and CDR2 is YFSETQ in the germline V gene. The ends lost 4 bases at V and 6 bases at J; junction bases unmatched: 4. The CDR3 DNA is TGCGCCAGCAGCCCCGGGACTAGGGATACGCAGTATTTT. Amino acids: CASSPGTRDTQYF.

The chain recombines TRBV18 with TRBJ1-2, with a weak D call TRBD1 (6 bases). This CDR3 has 17 amino acids. Germline CDR1 KGHSH, CDR2 LQKENI. The ends were cut back, 0 bases at V and 6 bases at J, with 20 bases in the middle. CDR3: CASSPPNLSQGFDGYTF. The CDR3 DNA reads TGTGCCAGCTCACCACCGAACTTGAGTCAGGGGTTCGATGGCTACACCTTC.

The chain joins TRBV6-1 to TRBJ1-2; 9 bases are shared with TRBD1. This CDR3 spans 13 amino acids. Germline lookup yields CDR1 MNHNS and CDR2 SASEGT. The trim removed 9 bases at V and 8 bases at J, leaving 10 bases unmatched. In nucleotides, the CDR3 is TGTGCCAGTGGGACAGGGAGGTTTCTAGGCTACACCTTC. It encodes CASGTGRFLGYTF.

This clone was counted many times. V usage is TRBV11-2 and J usage is TRBJ2-1; 14 bases line up with TRBD2. Germline CDR1 is SGHAT and CDR2 is FQNNGV. The V gene end was trimmed by 6 bases and the J gene end by 1 base; junction bases not matched to a gene: 5. CDR3 length: 17 amino acids. The CDR3 coding sequence is TGTGCCAGCAGTGGGACTAGCGGGGGCCTATCCTACAATGAGCAGTTCTTC. This translates into CASSGTSGGLSYNEQFF.

For this clone: At the DNA level, this CDR3 is encoded by other sequences in the same sample as well. This chain uses TRBV5-1 with TRBJ1-1; 8 bases map to TRBD1. CDR3 length: 14 amino acids. The ends lost 5 bases at V and 5 bases at J; junction bases unmatched: 8. The germline V gene encodes CDR1 SGHRS and CDR2 YFSETQ. CDR3 DNA: TGCGCCAGCAGTTCCCAGGGGGCCGGAACTGAAGCTTTCTTT. This codes for CASSSQGAGTEAFF.

The chain is built from TRBV28 and TRBJ2-3, with D possibly being TRBD2 (7 bases). Trimming took off 6 bases at V and 1 base at J, with 17 bases between the two ends. CDR3 length: 16 residues. From germline, CDR1 is MDHEN and CDR2 SYDVKM. Here the CDR3 DNA reads TGTGCCAGCAGCCGCCTGAGGGGGGGCCGCACAGATACGCAGTATTTT. It encodes CASSRLRGGRTDTQYF.

This chain connects TRBV5-1 to TRBJ1-1, with no clear D. Germline V CDR1 and CDR2: SGHRS, YFSETQ. V lost 4 bases, J lost 1 base, and 11 bases lay in between. This CDR3 is 14 amino acids long. The CDR3 sequence is CASSLSPSNTEAFF. The CDR3, as DNA: TGCGCCAGCAGCCTGTCCCCCTCGAACACTGAAGCTTTCTTT.

The V gene is TRBV29-1, the J gene TRBJ2-1; no clear D. The V gene's germline CDR1 is SQVTM and CDR2 ANQGSEA. CDR3 size: 11 residues. V lost 4 bases and J lost 2, with 3 bases in between. CDR3 loop: CSVVAYNEQFF. The CDR3 DNA is TGCAGCGTTGTAGCCTACAATGAGCAGTTCTTC.

The CDR3 protein is CATSRDRSLAPQHF. The DNA for the CDR3 is TGTGCCACCAGCAGAGACCGCTCTCTAGCGCCCCAGCATTTT. The chain employs TRBV15 and TRBJ1-5; D is ambiguous. The germline V and J ends were trimmed by 0 bases and 9 bases, with 12 bases remaining between them. Germline lookup yields CDR1 LNHNV and CDR2 YYDKDF (reference sequence). The CDR3 covers 14 residues.

The chain links TRBV5-1 to TRBJ1-2; TRBD1 matches at 7 bases. This CDR3 region has 14 residues. Trimming took 4 bases from V and 0 from J; bases not matched to a gene: 3. In germline, CDR1 is SGHRS, CDR2 YFSETQ. For the CDR3, the DNA is TGCGCCAGCAGCCTGGGACAGTCTAACTATGGCTACACCTTC. It specifies CASSLGQSNYGYTF. Full variable domain (rest looked up from reference TRBV5-1 and TRBJ1-2): KAGVTQTPRYLIKTRGQQVTLSCSPISGHRSVSWYQQTPGQGLQFLFEYFSETQRNKGNFPGRFSGRQFSNSRSEMNVSTLELGDSALYLCASSLGQSNYGYTFGSGTRLTVV.

The rearrangement joins TRBV10-3 to TRBJ1-5; TRBD1 aligns across 12 bases. After removal of 0 bases from V and 5 bases from J, the junction contained 2 bases not matched to a gene. CDR1 and CDR2 (germline): ENHRY, SYGVKD. This CDR3 spans 16 amino acids. CDR3 region: CAISESGDRGHQPQHF. The CDR3 nucleotides read TGTGCCATCAGTGAGTCGGGGGACAGGGGGCATCAGCCCCAGCATTTT.

The V call is TRBV28, the J call TRBJ2-2; 7 nucleotides line up with TRBD1. This CDR3 has 16 amino acids. Germline assignment: CDR1 MDHEN and CDR2 SYDVKM. Germline trimming cut 4 bases from V and 1 base from J; bases unmatched to any gene: 6. In nucleotides, the CDR3 is TGTGCCAGCAGTTCAAGGGACAGTGGGAACACCGGGGAGCTGTTTTTT. It is translated as CASSSRDSGNTGELFF.

This clone occurred once. This sequence joins TRBV21-1 and TRBJ1-5. TRBV21-1 is marked as a pseudogene. This CDR3 region has 19 residues. The CDR3, as DNA: TGTGCCAGCAGAACCGACATGGTCGTCGGGGAAGTCGGCAATCAGCCCCAGCATTTT. Translated: CASRTDMVVGEVGNQPQHF.

The chain links TRBV9 to TRBJ1-2; TRBD1 matches 7 bases. Germline CDR1 reads SGDLS; CDR2 reads YYNGEE. Trimming at V came to 5 bases and at J to 7 bases, leaving 8 bases not matched to a gene. The CDR3 has 13 amino acids. CDR3 loop: CASSFTGEAGYTF. The CDR3 bases are TGTGCCAGCAGTTTTACAGGGGAAGCTGGCTACACCTTC.

This sequence joins TRBV11-3 and TRBJ1-1, with D uncertain. CDR3 length: 14 amino acids. The V end lost 2 bases, the J end lost 0 bases, and 7 bases lay between the germline ends. Germline V gene sequence: CDR1 SGHNT, CDR2 YENEEA. This CDR3 is CASSLRGMNTEAFF. DNA of the CDR3: TGTGCCAGCAGCTTACGGGGAATGAACACTGAAGCTTTCTTT.

The chain combines TRBV5-1 with TRBJ2-3; 8 bases align to TRBD2. Germline CDR1 reads SGHRS; CDR2 reads YFSETQ. The V and J ends lost 0 bases and 1 base, in that order; junction bases with no gene match: 7. This CDR3 contains 17 residues. The chain's CDR3 is CASSLGSGAGGTDTQYF. As DNA, the CDR3 is TGCGCCAGCAGCTTGGGGTCGGGAGCGGGGGGCACAGATACGCAGTATTTT.

This chain joins TRBV19 and TRBJ2-5; TRBD2 is a possible D gene (7 bases). Between the trimmed V and J ends, which lost 3 bases and 3 bases, there was a span of 14 bases. The CDR3 extends over 15 amino acids. The germline V gene has CDR1 LNHDA and CDR2 SQIVND (reference sequence). CDR3 coding DNA: TGTGCCAGTAGTATTTACGCGGGGGCGGAAGAGACCCAGTACTTC. This sequence encodes CASSIYAGAEETQYF.